This T cell receptor beta chain was identified during a study of shared clonotypes between healthy human individuals. The study's findings and limits: Clonotypes that were shared across a handful of donors made up 4% to 6% of naive CD4 clonotypes.

CD45RA+ naive and CD45RA-negative memory subsets were separated from CD4+ cells. This clone was counted a few times. The target antigen is unknown. The CDR3 is 14 residues long. In germline, CDR1 is LGHNA, CDR2 YSLEER. V lost 4 bases, J lost 1 base, and 10 bases lay in between. The table came from immunoSEQ multiplex PCR; TCRdb's copy has only in-frame clones and leaves some out. Here the sample spans under 1,100,000 clones, roughly 70% being singletons. The source is a man aged 18 to 35 in good health. Sequenced: memory CD4+ T cells sorted from blood. The subset: CD45RA-negative fraction. The rearrangement joins TRBV4-3 to TRBJ2-5; D is uncertain. The CDR3 DNA reads TGCGCCAGCAGCCTGAATATATTCCAAGAGACCCAGTACTTC. It specifies CASSLNIFQETQYF.